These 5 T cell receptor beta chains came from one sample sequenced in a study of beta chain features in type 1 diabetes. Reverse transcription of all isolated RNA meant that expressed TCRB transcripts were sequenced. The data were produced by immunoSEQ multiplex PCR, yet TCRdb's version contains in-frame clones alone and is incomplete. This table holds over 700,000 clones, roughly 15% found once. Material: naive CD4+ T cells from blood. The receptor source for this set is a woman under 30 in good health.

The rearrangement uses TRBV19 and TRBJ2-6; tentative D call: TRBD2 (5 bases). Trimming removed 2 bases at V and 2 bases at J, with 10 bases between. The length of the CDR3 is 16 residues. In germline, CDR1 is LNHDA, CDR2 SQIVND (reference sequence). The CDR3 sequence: CASSIFGVTGANVLTF. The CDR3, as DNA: TGTGCCAGTAGTATATTCGGGGTTACTGGGGCCAACGTCCTGACTTTC.

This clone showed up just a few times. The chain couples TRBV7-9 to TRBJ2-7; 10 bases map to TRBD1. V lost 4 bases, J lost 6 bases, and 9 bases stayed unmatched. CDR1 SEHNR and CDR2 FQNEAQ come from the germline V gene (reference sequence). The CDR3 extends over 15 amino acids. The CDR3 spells CASSSTRDRGSEQYF. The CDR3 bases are TGTGCCAGCAGCTCTACCCGGGACAGGGGAAGCGAGCAGTACTTC.

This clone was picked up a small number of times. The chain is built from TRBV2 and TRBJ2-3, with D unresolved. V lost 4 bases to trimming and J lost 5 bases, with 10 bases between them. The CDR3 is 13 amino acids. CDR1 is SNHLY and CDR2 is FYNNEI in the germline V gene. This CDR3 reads CASSAPHGDTQYF. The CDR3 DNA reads TGTGCCAGCAGTGCCCCTCACGGAGATACGCAGTATTTT.

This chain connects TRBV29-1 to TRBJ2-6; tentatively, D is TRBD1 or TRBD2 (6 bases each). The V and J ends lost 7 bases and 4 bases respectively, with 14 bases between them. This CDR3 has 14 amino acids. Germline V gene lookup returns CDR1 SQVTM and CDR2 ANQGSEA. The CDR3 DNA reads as TGCAGCGCCTTGGGGGGCGACGGGGCCAACGTCCTGACTTTC. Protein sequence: CSALGGDGANVLTF. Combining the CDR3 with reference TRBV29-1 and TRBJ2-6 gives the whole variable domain SAVISQKPSRDICQRGTSLTIQCQVDSQVTMMFWYRQQPGQSLTLIATANQGSEATYESGFVIDKFPISRPNLTFSTLTVSNMSPEDSSIYLCSALGGDGANVLTFGAGSRLTVL.

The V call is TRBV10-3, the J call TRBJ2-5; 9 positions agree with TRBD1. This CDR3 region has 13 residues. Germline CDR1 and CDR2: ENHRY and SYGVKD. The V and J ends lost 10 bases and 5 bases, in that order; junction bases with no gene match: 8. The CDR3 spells CATGGQGGETQYF. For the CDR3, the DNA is TGTGCCACCGGGGGACAGGGAGGGGAGACCCAGTACTTC.